This TCR beta chain was obtained from a study of cytomegalovirus exposure and HLA in healthy donors. Study context: There were 90 million to 130 million unique TCR beta sequences, drawn from 150 million to 200 million T cells, in an earlier analysis.

A multiplex PCR was run with 60 Vbeta primers and 13 Jbeta primers. Libraries were prepared by immunoSEQ multiplex PCR; TCRdb keeps only in-frame clonotypes and omits some of them. The table includes approximately 150,000 clones, 60% to 80% detected once. Losses at the gene ends were 0 bases for V and 5 bases for J; bases not matched to a gene: 7. The germline gives CDR1 SGDLS, CDR2 YYNGEE. The CDR3 has 16 amino acids. The rearrangement uses TRBV9 and TRBJ2-1, with 8 positions matching TRBD2. This receptor was taken from a male donor in good health and CMV-seronegative. Source material: PBMCs. The CDR3 region is CASSVDIGTSNNEQFF. The CDR3 bases are TGTGCCAGCAGCGTAGACATCGGGACTAGTAACAATGAGCAGTTCTTC.